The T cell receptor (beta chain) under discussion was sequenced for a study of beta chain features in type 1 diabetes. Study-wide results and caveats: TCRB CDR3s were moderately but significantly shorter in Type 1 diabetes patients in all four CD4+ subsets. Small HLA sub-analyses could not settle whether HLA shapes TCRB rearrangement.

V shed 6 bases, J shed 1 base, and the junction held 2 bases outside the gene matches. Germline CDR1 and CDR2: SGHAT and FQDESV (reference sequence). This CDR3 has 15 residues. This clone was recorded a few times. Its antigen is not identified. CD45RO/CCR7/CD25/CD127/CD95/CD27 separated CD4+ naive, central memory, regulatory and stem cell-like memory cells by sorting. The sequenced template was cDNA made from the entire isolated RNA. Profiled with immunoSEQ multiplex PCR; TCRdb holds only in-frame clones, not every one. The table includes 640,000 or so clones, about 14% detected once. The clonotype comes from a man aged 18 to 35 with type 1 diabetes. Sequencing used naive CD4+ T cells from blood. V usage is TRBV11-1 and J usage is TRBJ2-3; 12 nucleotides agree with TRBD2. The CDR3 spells CASSRLAGGTDTQYF. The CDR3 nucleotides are TGTGCCAGCAGTCGACTAGCGGGAGGCACAGATACGCAGTATTTT.